The present T cell receptor beta chain was sequenced within a study of blood T cells in healthy people across ages. Regarding the study as a whole: Greater diversity and more naive CD4+ cells were seen in long-lived donors than in aged donors.

Notes on this clonotype: No antigen is known for it.

A J-beta primer mix and a sample-barcoded 5' primer were used in a second PCR of about 7 to 12 cycles. TCRdb re-analysed the 5' RACE reads in MiXCR, keeping a single row per CDR3 protein. Of around 970,000 distinct CDR3 sequences detected, 51% appear once; the ten largest clones hold around 21%. Germline CDR1 is DFQATT and CDR2 is SNEGSKA (reference sequence). CDR3 length: 15 residues. The chain uses TRBV20-1 and TRBJ2-7; a weak D match, TRBD2 (6 bases). Judging by the DNA end, TRBJ2-4 fits better; the J call may be wrong. The clonotype originates from an older woman in good health. Specimen: blood. The CDR3 here is CSARAREHLENIQYF. The DNA for the CDR3 is TGCAGTGCTAGGGCACGGGAGCACCTCGAAAACATTCAGTACTTC.